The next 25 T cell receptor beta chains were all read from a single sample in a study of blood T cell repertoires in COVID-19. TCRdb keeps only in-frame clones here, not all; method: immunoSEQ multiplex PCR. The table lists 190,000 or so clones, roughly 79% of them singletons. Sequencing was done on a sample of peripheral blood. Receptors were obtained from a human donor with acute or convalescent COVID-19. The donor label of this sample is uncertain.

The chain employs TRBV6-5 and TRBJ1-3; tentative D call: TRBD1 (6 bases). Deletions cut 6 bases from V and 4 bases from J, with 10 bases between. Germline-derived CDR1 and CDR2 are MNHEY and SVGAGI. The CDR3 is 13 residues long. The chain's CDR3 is CASRRGGGNTIYF. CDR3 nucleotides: TGTGCCAGCAGACGGGGGGGCGGAAACACCATATATTTT.

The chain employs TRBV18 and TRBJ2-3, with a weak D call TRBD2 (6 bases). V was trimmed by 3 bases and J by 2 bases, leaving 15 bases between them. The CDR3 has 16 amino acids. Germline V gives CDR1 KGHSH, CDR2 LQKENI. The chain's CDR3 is CASSPLGLSFTDTQYF. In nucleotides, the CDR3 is TGTGCCAGCTCACCGTTGGGACTCTCTTTCACAGATACGCAGTATTTT.

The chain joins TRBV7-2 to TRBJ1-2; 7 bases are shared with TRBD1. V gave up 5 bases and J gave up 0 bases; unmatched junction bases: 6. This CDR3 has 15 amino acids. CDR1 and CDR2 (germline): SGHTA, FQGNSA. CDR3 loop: CASSSSGGANYGYTF. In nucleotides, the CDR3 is TGTGCCAGCAGCAGCTCAGGGGGAGCTAACTATGGCTACACCTTC.

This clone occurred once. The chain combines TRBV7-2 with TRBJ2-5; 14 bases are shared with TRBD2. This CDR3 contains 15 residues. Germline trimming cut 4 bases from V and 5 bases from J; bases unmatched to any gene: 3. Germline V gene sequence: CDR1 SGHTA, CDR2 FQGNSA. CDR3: CASSSTSGRAETQYF. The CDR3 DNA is TGTGCCAGCAGCTCGACTAGCGGGAGGGCCGAGACCCAGTACTTC.

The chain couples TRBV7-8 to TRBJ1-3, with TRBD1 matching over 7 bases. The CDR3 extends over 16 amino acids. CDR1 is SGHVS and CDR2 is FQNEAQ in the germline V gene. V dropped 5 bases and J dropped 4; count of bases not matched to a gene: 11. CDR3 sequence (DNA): TGTGCCAGCAGCGCGGGTCCCAGGGGGTCAGGAAACACCATATATTTT. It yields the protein CASSAGPRGSGNTIYF.

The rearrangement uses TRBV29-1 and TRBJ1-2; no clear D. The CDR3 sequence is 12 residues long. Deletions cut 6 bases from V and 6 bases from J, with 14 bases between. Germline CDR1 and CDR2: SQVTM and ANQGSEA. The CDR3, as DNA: TGCAGCGTCGTCCCTGCAGCGGATGGCTACACCTTC. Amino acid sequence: CSVVPAADGYTF.

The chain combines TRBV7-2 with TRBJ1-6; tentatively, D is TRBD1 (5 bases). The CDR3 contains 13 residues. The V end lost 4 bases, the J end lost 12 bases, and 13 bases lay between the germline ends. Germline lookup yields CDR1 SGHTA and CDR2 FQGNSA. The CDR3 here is CASSSDTFRPLHF. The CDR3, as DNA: TGTGCCAGCAGCTCGGACACCTTCCGACCCCTCCACTTT.

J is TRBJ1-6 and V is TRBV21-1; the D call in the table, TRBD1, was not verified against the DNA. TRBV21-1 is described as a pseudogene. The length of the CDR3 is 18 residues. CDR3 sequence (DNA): TGTGCCAGCAGCAGATGGGTGACACCAAGCTCCTATAATTCACCCCTCCACTTT. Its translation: CASSRWVTPSSYNSPLHF.

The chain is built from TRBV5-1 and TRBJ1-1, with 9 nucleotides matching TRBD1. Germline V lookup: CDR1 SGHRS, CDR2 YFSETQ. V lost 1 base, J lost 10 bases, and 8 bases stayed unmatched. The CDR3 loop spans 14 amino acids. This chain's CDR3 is CASSLPGTGRVAFF. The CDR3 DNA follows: TGCGCCAGCAGCTTGCCCGGGACAGGGAGGGTAGCTTTCTTT. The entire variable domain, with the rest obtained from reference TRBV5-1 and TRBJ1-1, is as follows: KAGVTQTPRYLIKTRGQQVTLSCSPISGHRSVSWYQQTPGQGLQFLFEYFSETQRNKGNFPGRFSGRQFSNSRSEMNVSTLELGDSALYLCASSLPGTGRVAFFGQGTRLTVV.

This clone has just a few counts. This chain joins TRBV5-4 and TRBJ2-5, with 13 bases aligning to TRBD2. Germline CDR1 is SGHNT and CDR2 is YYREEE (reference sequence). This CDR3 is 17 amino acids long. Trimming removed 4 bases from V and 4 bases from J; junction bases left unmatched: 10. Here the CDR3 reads CASSPLRLAGGTETQYF. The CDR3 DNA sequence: TGTGCCAGCAGCCCGCTAAGACTAGCGGGAGGAACAGAGACCCAGTACTTC.

The CDR3 region is CSAVTGATEAFF. CDR3 DNA sequence: TGCAGCGCCGTGACAGGGGCCACTGAAGCTTTCTTT. The rearrangement uses TRBV29-1 and TRBJ1-1; the match to TRBD1 covers 8 bases. Germline V gene sequence: CDR1 SQVTM, CDR2 ANQGSEA. The CDR3 runs 12 residues. The V and J ends lost 7 bases and 4 bases, in that order; junction bases with no gene match: 5. Drawing the rest from reference TRBV29-1 and TRBJ1-1, the complete variable domain is SAVISQKPSRDICQRGTSLTIQCQVDSQVTMMFWYRQQPGQSLTLIATANQGSEATYESGFVIDKFPISRPNLTFSTLTVSNMSPEDSSIYLCSAVTGATEAFFGQGTRLTVV.

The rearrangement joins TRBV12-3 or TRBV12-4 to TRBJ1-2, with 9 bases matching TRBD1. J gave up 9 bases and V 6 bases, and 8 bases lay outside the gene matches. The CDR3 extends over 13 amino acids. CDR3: CASSTPGQGRYTF. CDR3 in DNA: TGTGCCAGCAGCACCCCGGGACAGGGACGCTACACCTTC.

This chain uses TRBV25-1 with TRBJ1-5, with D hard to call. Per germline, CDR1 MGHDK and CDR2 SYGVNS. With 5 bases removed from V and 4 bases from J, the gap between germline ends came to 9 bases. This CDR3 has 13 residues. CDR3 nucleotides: TGTGCCAGCAGTAAGCGAGGGAATCAGCCCCAGCATTTT. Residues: CASSKRGNQPQHF. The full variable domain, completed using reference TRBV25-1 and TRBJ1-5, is EADIYQTPRYLVIGTGKKITLECSQTMGHDKMYWYQQDPGMELHLIHYSYGVNSTEKGDLSSESTVSRIRTEHFPLTLESARPSHTSQYLCASSKRGNQPQHFGDGTRLSIL.

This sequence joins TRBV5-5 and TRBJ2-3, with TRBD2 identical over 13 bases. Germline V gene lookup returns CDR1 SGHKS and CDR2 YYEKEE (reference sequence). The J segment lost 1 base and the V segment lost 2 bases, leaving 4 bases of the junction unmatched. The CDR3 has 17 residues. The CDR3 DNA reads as TGTGCCAGCAGCTTACGGACTAGCGGGAGTGGCACAGATACGCAGTATTTT. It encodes CASSLRTSGSGTDTQYF.

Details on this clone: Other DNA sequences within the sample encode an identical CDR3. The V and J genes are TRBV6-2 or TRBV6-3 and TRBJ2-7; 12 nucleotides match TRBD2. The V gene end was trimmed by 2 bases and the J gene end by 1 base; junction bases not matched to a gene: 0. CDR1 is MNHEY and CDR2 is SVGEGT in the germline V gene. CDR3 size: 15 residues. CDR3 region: CASSYGTSGSYEQYF. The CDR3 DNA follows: TGTGCCAGCAGTTACGGGACTAGCGGGTCCTACGAGCAGTACTTC.

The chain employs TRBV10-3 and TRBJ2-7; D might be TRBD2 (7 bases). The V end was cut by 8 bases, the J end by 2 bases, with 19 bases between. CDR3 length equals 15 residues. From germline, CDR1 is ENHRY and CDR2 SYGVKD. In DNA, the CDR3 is TGTGCCATCCGTGGGGGTTGGGGGGGCACCTACGAGCAGTACTTC. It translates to CAIRGGWGGTYEQYF.

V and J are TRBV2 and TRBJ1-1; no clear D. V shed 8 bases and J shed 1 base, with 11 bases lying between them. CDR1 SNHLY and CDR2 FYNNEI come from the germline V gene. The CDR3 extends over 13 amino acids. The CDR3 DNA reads TGTGCCAGCTGGCGGGGAACGAACACTGAAGCTTTCTTT. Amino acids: CASWRGTNTEAFF.

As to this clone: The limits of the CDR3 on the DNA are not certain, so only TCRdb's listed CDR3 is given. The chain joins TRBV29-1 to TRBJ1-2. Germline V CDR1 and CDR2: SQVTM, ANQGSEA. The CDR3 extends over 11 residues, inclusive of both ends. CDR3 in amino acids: CSTSANYGYTF.

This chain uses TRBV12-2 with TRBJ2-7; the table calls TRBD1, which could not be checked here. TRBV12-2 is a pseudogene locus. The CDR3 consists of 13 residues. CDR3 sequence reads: CASRQGECNEQYF. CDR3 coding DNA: TGTGCAAGTCGCCAGGGGGAGTGTAACGAGCAGTACTTC.

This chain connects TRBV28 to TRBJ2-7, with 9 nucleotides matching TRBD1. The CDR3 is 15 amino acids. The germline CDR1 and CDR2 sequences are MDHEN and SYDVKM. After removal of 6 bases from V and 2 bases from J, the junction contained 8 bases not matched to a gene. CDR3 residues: CASSPGGTGPYEQYF. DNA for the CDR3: TGTGCCAGCAGCCCCGGGGGGACAGGGCCCTACGAGCAGTACTTC.

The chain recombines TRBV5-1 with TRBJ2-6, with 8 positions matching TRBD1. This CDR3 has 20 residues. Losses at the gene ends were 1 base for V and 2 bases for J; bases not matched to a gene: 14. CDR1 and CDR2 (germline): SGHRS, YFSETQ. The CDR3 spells CASSLRPMGQAPTGANVLTF. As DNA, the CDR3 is TGCGCCAGCAGCTTGCGCCCCATGGGACAGGCCCCAACTGGGGCCAACGTCCTGACTTTC.

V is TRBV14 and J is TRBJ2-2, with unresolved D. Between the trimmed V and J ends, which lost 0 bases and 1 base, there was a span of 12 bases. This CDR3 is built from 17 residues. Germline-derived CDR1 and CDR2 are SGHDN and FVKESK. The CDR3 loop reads CASSQELPVRNTGELFF. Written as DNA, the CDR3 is TGTGCCAGCAGCCAAGAATTGCCGGTTCGGAACACCGGGGAGCTGTTTTTT. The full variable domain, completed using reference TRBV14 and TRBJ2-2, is EAGVTQFPSHSVIEKGQTVTLRCDPISGHDNLYWYRRVMGKEIKFLLHFVKESKQDESGMPNNRFLAERTGGTYSTLKVQPAELEDSGVYFCASSQELPVRNTGELFFGEGSRLTVL.

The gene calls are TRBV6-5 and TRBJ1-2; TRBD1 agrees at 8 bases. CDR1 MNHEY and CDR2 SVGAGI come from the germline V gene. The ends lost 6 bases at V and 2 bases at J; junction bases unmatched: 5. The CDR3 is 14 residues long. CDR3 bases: TGTGCCAGCAGGATGACAGGGGAGAACTATGGCTACACCTTC. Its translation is CASRMTGENYGYTF.

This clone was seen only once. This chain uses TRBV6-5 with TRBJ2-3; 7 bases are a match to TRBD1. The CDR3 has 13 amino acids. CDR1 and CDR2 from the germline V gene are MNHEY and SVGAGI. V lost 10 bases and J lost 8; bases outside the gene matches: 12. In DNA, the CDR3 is TGTGCCAACGGGATACAGGGGTTGGGTACGCAGTATTTT. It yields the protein CANGIQGLGTQYF.

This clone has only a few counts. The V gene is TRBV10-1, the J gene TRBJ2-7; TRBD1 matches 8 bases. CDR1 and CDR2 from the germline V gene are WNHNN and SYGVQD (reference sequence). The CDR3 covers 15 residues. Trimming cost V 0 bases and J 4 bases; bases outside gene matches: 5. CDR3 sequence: CASSESAGGQYEQYF. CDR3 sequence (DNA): TGCGCCAGCAGTGAGTCCGCAGGGGGCCAATACGAGCAGTACTTC.